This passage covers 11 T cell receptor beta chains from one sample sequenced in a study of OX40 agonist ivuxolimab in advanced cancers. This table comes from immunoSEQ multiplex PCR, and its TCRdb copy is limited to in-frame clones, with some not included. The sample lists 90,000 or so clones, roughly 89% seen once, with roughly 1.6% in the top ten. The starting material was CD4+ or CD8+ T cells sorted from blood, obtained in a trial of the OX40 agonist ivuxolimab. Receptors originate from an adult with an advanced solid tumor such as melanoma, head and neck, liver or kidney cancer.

CDR3 protein: CASSLAGANNEQFF. CDR3 DNA sequence: TGTGCCAGCAGCTTAGCGGGGGCGAACAATGAGCAGTTCTTC. The chain recombines TRBV7-3 with TRBJ2-1, with TRBD2 as a possible D gene (7 bases). V was pared by 2 bases and J by 5 bases, with 10 bases between. The length of the CDR3 is 14 residues. The germline V gene has CDR1 SGHTA and CDR2 FQGTGA.

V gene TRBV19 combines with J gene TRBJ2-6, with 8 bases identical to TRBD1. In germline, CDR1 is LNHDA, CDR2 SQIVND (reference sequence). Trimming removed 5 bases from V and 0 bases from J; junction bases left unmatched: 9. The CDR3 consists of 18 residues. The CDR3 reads CASSLRQGMGSGANVLTF. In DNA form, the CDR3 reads TGTGCCAGTAGTCTTAGACAGGGGATGGGCTCTGGGGCCAACGTCCTGACTTTC.

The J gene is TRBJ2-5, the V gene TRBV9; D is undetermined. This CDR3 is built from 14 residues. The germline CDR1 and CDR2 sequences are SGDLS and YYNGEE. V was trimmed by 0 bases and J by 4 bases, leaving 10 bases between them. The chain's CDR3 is CASSVGSVRETQYF. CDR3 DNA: TGTGCCAGCAGCGTAGGGTCGGTGAGAGAGACCCAGTACTTC.

The CDR3 region has the DNA TGTGCCAGTAGTATTCAGGGGGTCCACAATGAGCAGTTCTTC. Protein sequence: CASSIQGVHNEQFF. The chain recombines TRBV19 with TRBJ2-1, with 7 bases aligning to TRBD1. Germline CDR1 LNHDA, CDR2 SQIVND (reference sequence). This CDR3 spans 14 amino acids. J was trimmed by 5 bases and V by 3 bases; bases with no gene match: 4.

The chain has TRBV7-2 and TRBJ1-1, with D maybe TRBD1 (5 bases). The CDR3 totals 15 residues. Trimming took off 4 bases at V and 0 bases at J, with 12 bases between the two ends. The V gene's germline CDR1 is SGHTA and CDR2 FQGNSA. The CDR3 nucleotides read TGTGCCAGCAGCTCATCCGGGACGGTGAACACTGAAGCTTTCTTT. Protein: CASSSSGTVNTEAFF. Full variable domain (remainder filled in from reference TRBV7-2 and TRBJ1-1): GAGVSQSPSNKVTEKGKDVELRCDPISGHTALYWYRQSLGQGLEFLIYFQGNSAPDKSGLPSDRFSAERTGGSVSTLTIQRTQQEDSAVYLCASSSSGTVNTEAFFGQGTRLTVV.

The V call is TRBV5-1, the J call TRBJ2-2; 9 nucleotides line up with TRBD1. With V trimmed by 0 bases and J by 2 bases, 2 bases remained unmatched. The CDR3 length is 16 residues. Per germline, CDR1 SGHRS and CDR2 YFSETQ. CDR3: CASSLAGQGNTGELFF. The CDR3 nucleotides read TGCGCCAGCAGCTTGGCGGGACAGGGAAACACCGGGGAGCTGTTTTTT. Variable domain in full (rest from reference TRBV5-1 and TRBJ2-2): KAGVTQTPRYLIKTRGQQVTLSCSPISGHRSVSWYQQTPGQGLQFLFEYFSETQRNKGNFPGRFSGRQFSNSRSEMNVSTLELGDSALYLCASSLAGQGNTGELFFGEGSRLTVL.

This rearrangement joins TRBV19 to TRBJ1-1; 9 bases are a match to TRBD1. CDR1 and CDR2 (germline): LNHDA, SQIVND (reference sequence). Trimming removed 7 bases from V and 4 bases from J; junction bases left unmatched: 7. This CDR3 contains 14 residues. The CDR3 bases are TGTGCCAGTACCTGGACAGGGGCGGGCACTGAAGCTTTCTTT. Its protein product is CASTWTGAGTEAFF.

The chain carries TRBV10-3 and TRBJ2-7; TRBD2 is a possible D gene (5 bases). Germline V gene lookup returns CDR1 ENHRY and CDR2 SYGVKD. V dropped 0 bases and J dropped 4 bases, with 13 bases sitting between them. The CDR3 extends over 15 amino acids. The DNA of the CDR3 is TGTGCCATCAGTGAGTCGGCCGGGGTGGGGTACGAGCAGTACTTC. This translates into CAISESAGVGYEQYF.

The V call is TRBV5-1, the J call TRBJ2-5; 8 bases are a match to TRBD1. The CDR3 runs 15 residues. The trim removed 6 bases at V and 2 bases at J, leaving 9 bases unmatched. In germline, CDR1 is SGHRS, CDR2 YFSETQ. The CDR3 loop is CASTSTGTGQETQYF. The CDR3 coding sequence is TGCGCCAGCACCAGCACCGGGACAGGACAAGAGACCCAGTACTTC.

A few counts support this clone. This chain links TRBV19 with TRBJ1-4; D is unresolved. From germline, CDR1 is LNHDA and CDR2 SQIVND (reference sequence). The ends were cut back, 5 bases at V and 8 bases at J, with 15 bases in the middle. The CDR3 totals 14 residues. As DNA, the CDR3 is TGTGCCAGTAGTCTCCAGGTACGGGGAGAAAAACTGTTTTTT. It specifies CASSLQVRGEKLFF.

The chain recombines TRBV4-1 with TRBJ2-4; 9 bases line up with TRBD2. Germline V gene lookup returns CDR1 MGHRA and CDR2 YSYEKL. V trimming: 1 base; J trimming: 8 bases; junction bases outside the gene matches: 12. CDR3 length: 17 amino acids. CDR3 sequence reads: CASSQVVAGGPYDIQYF. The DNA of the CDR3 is TGCGCCAGCAGCCAAGTGGTTGCGGGAGGGCCTTACGACATTCAGTACTTC.